These T cell receptor beta chains were read from a single sample in a study of cytomegalovirus exposure and HLA in healthy donors. Repertoires were generated with immunoSEQ multiplex PCR, while TCRdb's copy carries only in-frame clones and drops some. The table has about 98,000 clones, under 70% seen once. The sample taken for sequencing was PBMCs. The receptors stem from a middle-aged man in good health and CMV-seronegative. The CDR3 runs from the conserved cysteine through the conserved F or W. The order of the fields is V gene, D gene, J gene, clone size, CDR3 protein, CDR3 DNA. A D gene is named only where the DNA matches it firmly. The size entry is marked missing in some rows and otherwise reads once, few, many or a size class.

TRBV28	TRBD2	TRBJ2-2	once	CASSWTSGRTGELFF	TGTGCCAGCAGTTGGACTAGCGGGAGGACCGGGGAGCTGTTTTTT
TRBV10-2	NA	TRBJ1-2	NA	CASSDGIAYGYTF	TGCGCCAGCAGTGACGGGATCGCCTATGGCTACACCTTC
TRBV7-9	NA	TRBJ1-1	few	CASSSKDRVYTEAFF	TGTGCCAGCAGCTCAAAAGACAGAGTCTACACTGAAGCTTTCTTT
TRBV18	NA	TRBJ1-1	NA	CASSPGQNTEAFF	TGTGCCAGCTCACCAGGACAGAACACTGAAGCTTTCTTT
TRBV5-1	NA	TRBJ2-7	NA	CASSFTGWTRVHEQYF	TGCGCCAGCAGCTTCACCGGATGGACACGGGTTCACGAGCAGTACTTC
TRBV5-1	TRBD1	TRBJ1-2	NA	CASSLDGTVVGYTF	TGCGCCAGCAGCTTGGACGGGACAGTAGTAGGCTACACCTTC
TRBV5-1	TRBD1	TRBJ2-2	once	CASSFGQAYTGELFF	TGCGCCAGCAGCTTTGGACAGGCCTACACCGGGGAGCTGTTTTTT
TRBV28	NA	TRBJ1-5	NA	CASSLQQGGNQPQHF	TGTGCCAGCAGTTTACAACAGGGAGGCAATCAGCCCCAGCATTTT
TRBV9	NA	TRBJ2-1	few	CASSSRTESYNEQFF	TGTGCCAGCAGCTCGAGGACAGAATCCTACAATGAGCAGTTCTTC
TRBV13	NA	TRBJ1-1	few	CASSSLGEAFF	TGTGCCAGCAGCTCGCTCGGTGAAGCTTTCTTT
TRBV5-1	TRBD2	TRBJ2-3	few	CASSSASGGFTDTQYF	TGCGCCAGCAGCTCAGCTAGCGGGGGGTTCACAGATACGCAGTATTTT
TRBV5-1	TRBD2	TRBJ2-7	few	CASRLAGGYEQYF	TGCGCCAGCAGGTTAGCGGGAGGGTACGAGCAGTACTTC
TRBV2	TRBD2	TRBJ2-7	NA	CASSETSGIQQYF	TGTGCCAGCAGTGAAACTAGCGGGATACAGCAGTACTTC
TRBV10-1	TRBD2	TRBJ2-1	NA	CASSEGLAYNEQFF	TGCGCCAGCAGTGAGGGACTAGCCTACAATGAGCAGTTCTTC
TRBV19	TRBD1	TRBJ2-3	NA	CASSRDREGTDTQYF	TGTGCCAGTAGCAGGGACAGGGAGGGCACAGATACGCAGTATTTT
TRBV5-8	NA	TRBJ2-1	once	CASSLQTEGEQFF	TGTGCCAGCAGCTTACAGACTGAGGGTGAGCAGTTCTTC
TRBV5-6	NA	TRBJ2-1	few	CASSLDRDLFF	TGTGCCAGCAGCTTAGATCGGGATCTGTTCTTC
TRBV5-1	NA	TRBJ1-3	NA	CASSLAPTGSGNTIYF	TGCGCCAGCAGCTTGGCCCCGACAGGCTCTGGAAACACCATATATTTT
TRBV11-2	TRBD1	TRBJ1-2	NA	CASSLDPRQGAGGYTF	TGTGCCAGCAGCTTAGACCCTAGACAGGGGGCTGGTGGCTACACCTTC
TRBV7-9	TRBD1	TRBJ1-1	NA	CSSSLGQGDNTEAFF	TGTTCCAGCAGCTTGGGACAGGGGGACAACACTGAAGCTTTCTTT